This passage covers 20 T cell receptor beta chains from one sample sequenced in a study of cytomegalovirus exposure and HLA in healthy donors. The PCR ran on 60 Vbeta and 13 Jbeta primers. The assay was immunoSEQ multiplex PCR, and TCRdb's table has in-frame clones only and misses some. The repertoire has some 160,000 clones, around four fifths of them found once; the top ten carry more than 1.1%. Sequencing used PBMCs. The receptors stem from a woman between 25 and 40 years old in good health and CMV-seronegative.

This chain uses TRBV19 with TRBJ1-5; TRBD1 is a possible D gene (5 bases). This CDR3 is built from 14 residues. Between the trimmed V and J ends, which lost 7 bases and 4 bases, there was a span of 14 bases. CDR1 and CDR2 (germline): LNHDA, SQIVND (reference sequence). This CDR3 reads CASKMTERNQPQHF. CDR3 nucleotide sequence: TGTGCCAGTAAAATGACAGAACGTAATCAGCCCCAGCATTTT.

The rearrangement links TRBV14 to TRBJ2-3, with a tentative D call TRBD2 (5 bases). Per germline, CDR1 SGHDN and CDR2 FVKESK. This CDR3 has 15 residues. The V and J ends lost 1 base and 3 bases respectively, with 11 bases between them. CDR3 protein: CASSQGRLATDTQYF. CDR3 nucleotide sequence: TGTGCCAGCAGCCAAGGTCGCCTAGCTACAGATACGCAGTATTTT.

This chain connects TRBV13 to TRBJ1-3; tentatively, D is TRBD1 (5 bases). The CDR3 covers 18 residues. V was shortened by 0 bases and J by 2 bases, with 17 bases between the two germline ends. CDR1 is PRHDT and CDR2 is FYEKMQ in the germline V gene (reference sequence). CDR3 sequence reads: CASSLGPGGTEAGNTIYF. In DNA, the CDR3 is TGTGCCAGCAGCTTAGGCCCGGGGGGAACTGAAGCTGGAAACACCATATATTTT. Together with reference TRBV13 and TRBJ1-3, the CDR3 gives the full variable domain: AAGVIQSPRHLIKEKRETATLKCYPIPRHDTVYWYQQGPGQDPQFLISFYEKMQSDKGSIPDRFSAQQFSDYHSELNMSSLELGDSALYFCASSLGPGGTEAGNTIYFGEGSWLTVV.

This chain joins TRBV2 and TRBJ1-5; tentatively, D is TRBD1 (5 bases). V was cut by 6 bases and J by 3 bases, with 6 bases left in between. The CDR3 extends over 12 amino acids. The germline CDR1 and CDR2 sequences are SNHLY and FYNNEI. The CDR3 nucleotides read TGTGCCAGCAGACAGGACAATCAGCCCCAGCATTTT. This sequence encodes CASRQDNQPQHF.

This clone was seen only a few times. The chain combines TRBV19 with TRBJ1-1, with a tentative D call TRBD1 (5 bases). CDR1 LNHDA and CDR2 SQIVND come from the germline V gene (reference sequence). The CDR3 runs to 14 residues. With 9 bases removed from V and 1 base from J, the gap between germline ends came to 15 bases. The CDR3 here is CASNPDSWNTEAFF. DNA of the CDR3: TGTGCCAGCAACCCAGACAGTTGGAACACTGAAGCTTTCTTT.

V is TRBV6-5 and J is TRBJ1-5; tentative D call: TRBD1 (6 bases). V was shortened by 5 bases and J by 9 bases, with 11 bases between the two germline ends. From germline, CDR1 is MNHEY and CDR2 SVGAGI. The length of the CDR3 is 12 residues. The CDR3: CASSLQGGPQHF. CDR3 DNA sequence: TGTGCCAGCAGTCTCCAAGGGGGGCCCCAGCATTTT.

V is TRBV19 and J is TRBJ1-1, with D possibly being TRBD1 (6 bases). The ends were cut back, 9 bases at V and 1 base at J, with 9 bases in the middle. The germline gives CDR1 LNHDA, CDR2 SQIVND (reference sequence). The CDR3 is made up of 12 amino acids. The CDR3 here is CASIQGNTEAFF. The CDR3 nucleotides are TGTGCCAGCATACAGGGGAACACTGAAGCTTTCTTT.

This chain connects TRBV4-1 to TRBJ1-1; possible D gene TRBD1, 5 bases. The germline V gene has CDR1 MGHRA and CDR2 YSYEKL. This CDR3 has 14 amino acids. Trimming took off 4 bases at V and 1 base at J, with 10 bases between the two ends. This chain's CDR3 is CASSLQAENTEAFF. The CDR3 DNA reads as TGCGCCAGCAGCCTACAGGCCGAGAACACTGAAGCTTTCTTT.

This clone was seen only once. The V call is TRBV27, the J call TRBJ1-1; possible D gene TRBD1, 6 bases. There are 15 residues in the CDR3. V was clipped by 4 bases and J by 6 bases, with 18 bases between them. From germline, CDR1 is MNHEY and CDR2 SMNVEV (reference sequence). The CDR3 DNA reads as TGTGCCAGCAGTTCGCCAAGTAAGGGGGAACCTGAAGCTTTCTTT. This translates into CASSSPSKGEPEAFF.

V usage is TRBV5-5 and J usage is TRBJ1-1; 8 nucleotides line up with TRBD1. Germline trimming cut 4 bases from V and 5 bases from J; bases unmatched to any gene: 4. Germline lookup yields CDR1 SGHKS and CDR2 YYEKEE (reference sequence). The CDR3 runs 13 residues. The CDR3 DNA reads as TGTGCCAGCAGCCACAGGGGGGGGACTGAAGCTTTCTTT. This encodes CASSHRGGTEAFF.

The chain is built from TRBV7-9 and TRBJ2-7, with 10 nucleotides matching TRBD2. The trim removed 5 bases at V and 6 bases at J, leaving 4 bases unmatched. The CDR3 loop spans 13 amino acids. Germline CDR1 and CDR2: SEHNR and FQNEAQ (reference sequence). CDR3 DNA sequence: TGTGCCAGCAGCCCAGCGGGGGGGCGCGAGCAGTACTTC. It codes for CASSPAGGREQYF.

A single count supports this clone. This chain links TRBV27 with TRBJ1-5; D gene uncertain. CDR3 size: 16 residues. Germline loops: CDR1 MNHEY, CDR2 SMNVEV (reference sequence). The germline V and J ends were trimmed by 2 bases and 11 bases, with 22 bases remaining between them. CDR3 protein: CASSLMGSPGITAQHF. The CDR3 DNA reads TGTGCCAGCAGTTTAATGGGGAGTCCGGGAATAACAGCCCAGCATTTT.

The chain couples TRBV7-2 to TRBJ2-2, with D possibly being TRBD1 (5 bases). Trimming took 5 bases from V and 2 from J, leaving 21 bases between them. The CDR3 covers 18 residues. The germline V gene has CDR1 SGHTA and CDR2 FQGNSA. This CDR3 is CASSPHRLGRTNTGELFF. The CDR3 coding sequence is TGTGCCAGCAGCCCCCACCGATTGGGCAGGACAAACACCGGGGAGCTGTTTTTT.

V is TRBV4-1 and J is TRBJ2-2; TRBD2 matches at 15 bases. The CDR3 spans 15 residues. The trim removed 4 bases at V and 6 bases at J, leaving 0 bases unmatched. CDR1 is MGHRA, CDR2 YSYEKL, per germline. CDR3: CASSRTSGGAGELFF. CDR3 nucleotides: TGCGCCAGCAGCCGGACTAGCGGGGGGGCCGGGGAGCTGTTTTTT.

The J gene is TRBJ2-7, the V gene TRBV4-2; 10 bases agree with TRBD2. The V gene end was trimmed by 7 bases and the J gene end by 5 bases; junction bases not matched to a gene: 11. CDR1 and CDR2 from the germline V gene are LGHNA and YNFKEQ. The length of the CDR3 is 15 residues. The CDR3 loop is CASTPTPSGGHEQYF. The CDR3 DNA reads TGTGCCAGCACCCCCACACCTAGCGGGGGACACGAGCAGTACTTC.

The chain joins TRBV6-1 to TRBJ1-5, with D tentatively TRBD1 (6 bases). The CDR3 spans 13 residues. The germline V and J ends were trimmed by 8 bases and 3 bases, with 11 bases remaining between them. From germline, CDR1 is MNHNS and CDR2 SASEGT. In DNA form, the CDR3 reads TGTGCCAGCGCAGGACAGTCCAATCAGCCCCAGCATTTT. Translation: CASAGQSNQPQHF.

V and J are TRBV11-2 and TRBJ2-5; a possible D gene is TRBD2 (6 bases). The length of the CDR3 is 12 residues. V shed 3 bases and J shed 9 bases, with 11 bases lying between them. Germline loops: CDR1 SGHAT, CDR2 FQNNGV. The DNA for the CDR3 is TGTGCCAGCAGCTTGGAAGGAGGGGCCCAGTACTTC. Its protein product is CASSLEGGAQYF.

The CDR3 loop reads CASSPLAVNTGELFF. CDR3 coding DNA: TGCGCCAGCAGCCCGCTAGCGGTGAACACCGGGGAGCTGTTTTTT. The genes are TRBV5-1 and TRBJ2-2; 7 bases agree with TRBD2. Germline assignment: CDR1 SGHRS and CDR2 YFSETQ. This CDR3 is built from 15 residues. V lost 4 bases to trimming and J lost 1 base; unmatched junction nucleotides: 4. Full variable domain (rest looked up from reference TRBV5-1 and TRBJ2-2): KAGVTQTPRYLIKTRGQQVTLSCSPISGHRSVSWYQQTPGQGLQFLFEYFSETQRNKGNFPGRFSGRQFSNSRSEMNVSTLELGDSALYLCASSPLAVNTGELFFGEGSRLTVL.

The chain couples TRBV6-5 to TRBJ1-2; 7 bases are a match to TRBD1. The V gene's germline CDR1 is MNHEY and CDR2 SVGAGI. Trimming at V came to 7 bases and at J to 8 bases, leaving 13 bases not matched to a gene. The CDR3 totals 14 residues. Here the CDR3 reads CASNTATGFGGYTF. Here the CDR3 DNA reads TGTGCCAGCAACACCGCGACAGGGTTTGGAGGCTACACCTTC.

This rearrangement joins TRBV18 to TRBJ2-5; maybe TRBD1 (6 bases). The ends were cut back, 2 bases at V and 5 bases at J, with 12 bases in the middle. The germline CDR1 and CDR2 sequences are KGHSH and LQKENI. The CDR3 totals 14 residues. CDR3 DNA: TGTGCCAGCTCACCAACAGGGACAAGTGAGACCCAGTACTTC. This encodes CASSPTGTSETQYF.